This T cell receptor beta chain was recovered during a study of OX40 agonist ivuxolimab in advanced cancers. Study information: Participants, 82.7% male, averaged 60 years of age, ranging from 23 to 79. Patients with prior anti-PD-1, anti-PD-L1 or anti-CTLA-4 therapy were eligible; approximately 40% had some.

Any history of autoimmune disease or systemic immunosuppression disqualified patients. Blood samples were obtained at baseline, cycle 4 day 1, and cycle 7 day 1. The CDR3 runs to 18 residues. After removal of 4 bases from V and 2 bases from J, the junction contained 15 bases not matched to a gene. Germline CDR1 and CDR2: SGHAT and FQNNGV. Assay used: immunoSEQ multiplex PCR; TCRdb lists only in-frame clones, some missing. The sample lists roughly 80,000 clones; around 89% were seen once. This receptor was identified in an adult with an advanced solid tumor such as melanoma, head and neck, liver or kidney cancer. The source material was CD4+ or CD8+ T cells sorted from blood, sampled in a trial of the OX40 agonist ivuxolimab. The rearrangement uses TRBV11-2 and TRBJ2-3, with 7 bases matching TRBD1. The CDR3 loop is CASSSHRSGQSHTDTQYF. In DNA, the CDR3 is TGTGCCAGCAGCTCACACCGGTCGGGACAGTCTCACACAGATACGCAGTATTTT.